This T cell receptor (beta chain) was sequenced during a study of cytomegalovirus exposure and HLA in healthy donors. This clone was seen a few times. Its antigen is not identified. V was shortened by 5 bases and J by 2 bases, with 10 bases between the two germline ends. This CDR3 has 14 residues. In germline, CDR1 is MNHEY, CDR2 SVGAGI. The primer mix had 60 Vbeta and 13 Jbeta primers. In the authors' workflow: Later reanalysis found 75 million to 95 million unique TCR beta chains, 10 million to 14 million of them shared. Produced via immunoSEQ multiplex PCR; TCRdb's table is partial and in-frame only. V, J and clone size were drawn from that table, and D and trimming were deduced from the DNA. This table holds about 130,000 clones, more than 70% found once. Study outcomes and limitations: Cytomegalovirus association was assigned to 170 or so TCR beta chains.

The source material was PBMCs. This sequence originates from a man aged 35 to 55 in good health and CMV-seronegative. This chain links TRBV6-5 with TRBJ1-5; D is unresolved. The CDR3 loop reads CASSEDRGNQPQHF. The CDR3 DNA follows: TGTGCCAGCAGTGAGGATCGGGGCAATCAGCCCCAGCATTTT.